This entry lists 13 T cell receptor beta chains sequenced from one sample in a study of PD-1 blockade in mismatch repair-deficient tumors. Generated by immunoSEQ multiplex PCR, the TCRdb table keeps only in-frame clones and is missing some. The table lists about 100,000 clones, over 75% of them singletons. Sample: peripheral blood, taken roughly 36 weeks after starting pembrolizumab. The receptor set was obtained from an adult with mismatch repair-deficient cancer.

V gene TRBV5-8 combines with J gene TRBJ2-5; tentatively, D is TRBD1 (8 bases). The CDR3 has 16 amino acids. Deletions cut 3 bases from V and 7 bases from J, with 22 bases between. In germline, CDR1 is SGHTS, CDR2 YDEGEE. The CDR3 DNA sequence: TGTGCCAGCAGCTGGGGAGGGACAGGAAAACGCGGGACCCAGTACTTC. This encodes CASSWGGTGKRGTQYF. Drawing the rest from reference TRBV5-8 and TRBJ2-5, the complete variable domain is EAGVTQSPTHLIKTRGQQATLRCSPISGHTSVYWYQQALGLGLQFLLWYDEGEERNRGNFPPRFSGRQFPNYSSELNVNALELEDSALYLCASSWGGTGKRGTQYFGPGTRLLVL.

The rearrangement joins TRBV14 to TRBJ2-2; D unresolved. Trimming left V 3 bases short and J 6 bases short, with 20 bases between. The CDR3 spans 17 residues. Germline V gene sequence: CDR1 SGHDN, CDR2 FVKESK. The DNA of the CDR3 is TGTGCCAGCAGCCATCTTAAAGGGAAAGGGCACGCCGGGGAGCTGTTTTTT. Protein: CASSHLKGKGHAGELFF. Variable domain in full (rest from reference TRBV14 and TRBJ2-2): EAGVTQFPSHSVIEKGQTVTLRCDPISGHDNLYWYRRVMGKEIKFLLHFVKESKQDESGMPNNRFLAERTGGTYSTLKVQPAELEDSGVYFCASSHLKGKGHAGELFFGEGSRLTVL.

V usage is TRBV30 and J usage is TRBJ1-5, with 7 bases that match TRBD1. The length of the CDR3 is 13 residues. V was pared by 3 bases and J by 8 bases, with 7 bases of the junction left unmatched. Germline CDR1 reads GTSNPN; CDR2 reads SVGIG (reference sequence). Written as DNA, the CDR3 is TGTGCCTGGAGGACAGGGACCCTGGAGCCCCAGCATTTT. Protein sequence: CAWRTGTLEPQHF.

V gene TRBV27 combines with J gene TRBJ1-1; D ambiguous. This CDR3 has 11 amino acids. Trimming removed 6 bases at V and 11 bases at J, with 13 bases between. Germline loops: CDR1 MNHEY, CDR2 SMNVEV (reference sequence). CDR3 sequence reads: CASSSGPRAFF. The CDR3 nucleotides read TGTGCCAGCAGCTCGGGTCCTAGGGCTTTCTTT.

The chain combines TRBV10-3 with TRBJ2-6; the D is unclear. Trimming removed 7 bases from V and 2 bases from J, with 9 bases in between. CDR3 length: 14 residues. Per the germline V gene, CDR1 is ENHRY and CDR2 is SYGVKD. The CDR3 DNA reads TGTGCCATCACCCGAGATGCTGGGGCCAACGTCCTGACTTTC. Translating gives CAITRDAGANVLTF.

The V gene is TRBV29-1, the J gene TRBJ2-3; D remains ambiguous. The V gene's germline CDR1 is SQVTM and CDR2 ANQGSEA. The CDR3 is 14 residues long. Trimming took off 3 bases at V and 6 bases at J, with 16 bases between the two ends. CDR3 sequence reads: CSVDSTPRMDTQYF. Written as DNA, the CDR3 is TGCAGCGTTGATTCCACCCCCCGAATGGATACGCAGTATTTT.

The V call is TRBV6-1, the J call TRBJ2-3; 9 nucleotides line up with TRBD2. Losses at the gene ends were 7 bases for V and 3 bases for J; bases not matched to a gene: 8. Germline assignment: CDR1 MNHNS and CDR2 SASEGT. This CDR3 region has 15 residues. The CDR3 coding sequence is TGTGCCAGCACCATTAGCGGGAGCGGGACAGATACGCAGTATTTT. As protein: CASTISGSGTDTQYF.

This clone was observed a handful of times. This chain joins TRBV19 and TRBJ2-1; D possibly corresponds to TRBD2 (6 bases). Germline V gene lookup returns CDR1 LNHDA and CDR2 SQIVND (reference sequence). The CDR3 has 15 amino acids. Deletions cut 0 bases from V and 3 bases from J, with 9 bases between. CDR3 DNA: TGTGCCAGTAGTATAGACTCGGGACTCTACAATGAGCAGTTCTTC. This sequence encodes CASSIDSGLYNEQFF.

The rearrangement links TRBV5-1 to TRBJ2-3, with 14 bases fitting TRBD2. The CDR3 is made up of 17 amino acids. V lost 1 base, J lost 3 bases, and 4 bases stayed unmatched. Germline values: CDR1 SGHRS, CDR2 YFSETQ. CDR3 region: CASSLRLAGGPTDTQYF. Written as DNA, the CDR3 is TGCGCCAGCAGCTTGCGACTAGCGGGAGGGCCTACAGATACGCAGTATTTT.

This clone was counted only a few times. The chain has TRBV9 and TRBJ2-7; D gene uncertain. The CDR3 runs 13 residues. Deletions cut 2 bases from V and 4 bases from J, with 10 bases between. In germline, CDR1 is SGDLS, CDR2 YYNGEE. The CDR3 is CASSVGLAYEQYF. For the CDR3, the DNA is TGTGCCAGCAGCGTGGGCCTTGCTTACGAGCAGTACTTC.

Comments on this clone: This sample includes further DNA sequences coding for the same CDR3. The rearrangement joins TRBV30 to TRBJ2-1; the D gene is possibly TRBD1 (6 bases). The CDR3 consists of 12 residues. V was trimmed by 2 bases and J by 7 bases, leaving 9 bases between them. Germline CDR1 and CDR2: GTSNPN and SVGIG (reference sequence). CDR3 residues: CAWSRQVNEQFF. In DNA form, the CDR3 reads TGTGCCTGGAGTCGACAGGTAAATGAGCAGTTCTTC. The full variable domain, completed using reference TRBV30 and TRBJ2-1, is SQTIHQWPATLVQPVGSPLSLECTVEGTSNPNLYWYRQAAGRGLQLLFYSVGIGQISSEVPQNLSASRPQDRQFILSSKKLLLSDSGFYLCAWSRQVNEQFFGPGTRLTVL.

This chain uses TRBV5-4 with TRBJ1-2; 8 bases are a match to TRBD1. V lost 2 bases and J lost 4; bases outside the gene matches: 1. Germline V gene sequence: CDR1 SGHNT, CDR2 YYREEE (reference sequence). The CDR3 runs 13 residues. The CDR3 sequence: CASSFTGGYGYTF. As DNA, the CDR3 is TGTGCCAGCAGCTTCACAGGGGGCTATGGCTACACCTTC.

This clone was seen only a few times. CDR3: CSVVAGGRYEQYF. The CDR3 region has the DNA TGCAGCGTTGTAGCGGGAGGGCGCTACGAGCAGTACTTC. The rearrangement links TRBV29-1 to TRBJ2-7, with 11 nucleotides matching TRBD2. The ends lost 4 bases at V and 3 bases at J; junction bases unmatched: 2. The CDR3 covers 13 residues. In germline, CDR1 is SQVTM, CDR2 ANQGSEA.